These 10 T cell receptor beta chains were sequenced from one sample in a study of PD-1 blockade in classical Hodgkin lymphoma. The protocol was immunoSEQ multiplex PCR, while the TCRdb copy is restricted to in-frame clones and leaves out a portion. The sample includes about 60,000 clones, 91% seen only once; the top ten take 10%. Time point described: cycle 4 day 1 (C4D1), after about 6 weeks of nivolumab. In every patient, relapse followed autologous stem cell transplantation, while exposure to brentuximab vedotin differed. Sample: peripheral blood mononuclear cells (PBMCs), taken before the fourth cycle of nivolumab. The origin of the receptors is a human donor with classical Hodgkin lymphoma.

This rearrangement joins TRBV19 to TRBJ1-2, with D hard to call. In germline, CDR1 is LNHDA, CDR2 SQIVND (reference sequence). The ends were cut back, 3 bases at V and 2 bases at J, with 7 bases in the middle. The CDR3 sequence is 13 residues long. CDR3 amino acids: CASSIGENYGYTF. The DNA of the CDR3 is TGTGCCAGTAGTATTGGGGAAAACTATGGCTACACCTTC.

CDR3 nucleotide sequence: TGTGCCAGCAGCTTAGCAGGGACAGGGGGTTATGAAGCTTTCTTT. Translation gives CASSLAGTGGYEAFF. V is TRBV13 and J is TRBJ1-1; 11 bases fit TRBD1. Trimming cost V 1 base and J 7 bases; bases outside gene matches: 5. The CDR3 consists of 15 residues. CDR1 and CDR2 (germline): PRHDT, FYEKMQ (reference sequence).

The rearrangement links TRBV5-6 to TRBJ2-3, with a weak D call TRBD2 (6 bases). V gave up 3 bases and J gave up 0 bases, with 11 bases separating them. Germline V gene lookup returns CDR1 SGHDT and CDR2 YYEEEE. The CDR3 runs to 15 residues. The CDR3 coding sequence is TGTGCCAGCAGCTCCCTGGGGACTAGCACAGATACGCAGTATTTT. This translates into CASSSLGTSTDTQYF.

The V call is TRBV6-5, the J call TRBJ1-3; 7 bases are a match to TRBD1. This CDR3 contains 14 residues. Germline V gene data show CDR1 as MNHEY and CDR2 as SVGAGI. Losses at the gene ends were 4 bases for V and 2 bases for J; bases not matched to a gene: 2. The CDR3 DNA follows: TGTGCCAGCAGTTCAACAGGGGCTGGAAACACCATATATTTT. This translates into CASSSTGAGNTIYF.

The rearrangement uses TRBV16 and TRBJ1-4; maybe TRBD1 (6 bases). Germline V CDR1 and CDR2: KGHSY, FQNENV. This CDR3 comprises 16 residues. Trimming took off 0 bases at V and 5 bases at J, with 13 bases between the two ends. The CDR3 reads CASSQSQGGGNEKLFF. The DNA for the CDR3 is TGTGCCAGCAGCCAATCGCAGGGAGGGGGGAATGAAAAACTGTTTTTT.

The rearrangement links TRBV7-2 to TRBJ1-4; no firm D call. Germline lookup yields CDR1 SGHTA and CDR2 FQGNSA. This CDR3 has 13 amino acids. V dropped 5 bases and J dropped 8 bases, with 12 bases sitting between them. Here the CDR3 reads CASSPPLHEKLFF. For the CDR3, the DNA is TGTGCCAGCAGCCCCCCCCTTCACGAAAAACTGTTTTTT.

The chain recombines TRBV28 with TRBJ2-1, with 8 nucleotides matching TRBD2. Germline V lookup: CDR1 MDHEN, CDR2 SYDVKM. V trimming: 6 bases; J trimming: 7 bases; junction bases outside the gene matches: 17. CDR3 length: 17 residues. The CDR3 nucleotides read TGTGCCAGCAGCTCCCTTGAAAAAGCGGGGGAGTGGAATGAGCAGTTCTTC. Its protein product is CASSSLEKAGEWNEQFF.

The CDR3 DNA reads as TGTGCCAGCAGTGAAGCGCTGACAGGGGCAGATACGCAGTATTTT. This translates into CASSEALTGADTQYF. The V gene is TRBV2, the J gene TRBJ2-3; TRBD1 matches at 8 bases. V gave up 0 bases and J gave up 4 bases; unmatched junction bases: 3. CDR3 length: 15 residues. Looked up from germline, CDR1 is SNHLY and CDR2 is FYNNEI.

The gene calls are TRBV6-6 and TRBJ1-1; D gene ambiguous. Per germline, CDR1 MNHNY and CDR2 SVGAGI (reference sequence). This CDR3 is built from 13 residues. The germline V and J ends were trimmed by 2 bases and 2 bases, with 6 bases remaining between them. In DNA, the CDR3 is TGTGCCAGCAGTTACCCAGCCAACACTGAAGCTTTCTTT. This codes for CASSYPANTEAFF.

This chain uses TRBV9 with TRBJ2-1; possible D gene TRBD2, 5 bases. Trimming cost V 0 bases and J 3 bases, with 16 bases left between them. Germline-derived CDR1 and CDR2 are SGDLS and YYNGEE. The CDR3 length is 17 residues. CDR3: CASSVVEVATIYNEQFF. Written as DNA, the CDR3 is TGTGCCAGCAGCGTAGTAGAGGTAGCGACGATCTACAATGAGCAGTTCTTC.